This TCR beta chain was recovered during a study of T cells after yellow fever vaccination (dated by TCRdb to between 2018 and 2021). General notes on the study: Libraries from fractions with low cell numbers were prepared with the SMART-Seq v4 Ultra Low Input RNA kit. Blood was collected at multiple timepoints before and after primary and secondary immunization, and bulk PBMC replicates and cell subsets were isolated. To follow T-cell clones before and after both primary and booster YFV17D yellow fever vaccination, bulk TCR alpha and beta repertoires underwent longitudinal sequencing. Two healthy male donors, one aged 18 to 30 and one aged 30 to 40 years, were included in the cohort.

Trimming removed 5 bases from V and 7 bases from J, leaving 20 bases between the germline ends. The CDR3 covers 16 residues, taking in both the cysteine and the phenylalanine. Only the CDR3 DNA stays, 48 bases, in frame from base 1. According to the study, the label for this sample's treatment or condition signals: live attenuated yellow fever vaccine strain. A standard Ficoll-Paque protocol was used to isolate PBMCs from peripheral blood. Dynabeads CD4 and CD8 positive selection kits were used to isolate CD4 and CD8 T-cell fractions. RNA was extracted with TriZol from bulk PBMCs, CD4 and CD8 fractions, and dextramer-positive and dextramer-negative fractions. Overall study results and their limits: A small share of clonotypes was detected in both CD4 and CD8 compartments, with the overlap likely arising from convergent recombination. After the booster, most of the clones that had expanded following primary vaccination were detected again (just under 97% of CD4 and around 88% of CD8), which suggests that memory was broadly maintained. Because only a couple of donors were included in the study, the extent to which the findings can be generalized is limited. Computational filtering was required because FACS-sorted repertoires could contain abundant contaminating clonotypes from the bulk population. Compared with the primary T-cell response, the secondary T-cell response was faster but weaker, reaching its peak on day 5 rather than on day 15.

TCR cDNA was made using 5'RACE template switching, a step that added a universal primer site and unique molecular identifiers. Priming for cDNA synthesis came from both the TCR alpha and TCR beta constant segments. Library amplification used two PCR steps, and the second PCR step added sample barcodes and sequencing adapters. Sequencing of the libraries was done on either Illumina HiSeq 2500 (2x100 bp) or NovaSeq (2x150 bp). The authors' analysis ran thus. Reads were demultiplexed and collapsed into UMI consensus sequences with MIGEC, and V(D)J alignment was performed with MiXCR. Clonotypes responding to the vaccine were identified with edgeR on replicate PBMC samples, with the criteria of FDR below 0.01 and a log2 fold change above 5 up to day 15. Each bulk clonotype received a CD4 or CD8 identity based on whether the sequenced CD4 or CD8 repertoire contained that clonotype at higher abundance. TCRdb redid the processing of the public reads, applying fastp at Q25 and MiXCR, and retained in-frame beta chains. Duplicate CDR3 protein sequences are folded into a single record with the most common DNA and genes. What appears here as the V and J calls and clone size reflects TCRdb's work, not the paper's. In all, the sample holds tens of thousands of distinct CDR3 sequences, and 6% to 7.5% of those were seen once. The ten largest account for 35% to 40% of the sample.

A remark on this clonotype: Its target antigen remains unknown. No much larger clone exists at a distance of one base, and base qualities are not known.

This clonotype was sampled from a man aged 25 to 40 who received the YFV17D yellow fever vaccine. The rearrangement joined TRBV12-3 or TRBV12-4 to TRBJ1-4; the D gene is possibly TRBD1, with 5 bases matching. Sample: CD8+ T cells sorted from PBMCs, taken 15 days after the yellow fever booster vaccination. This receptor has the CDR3 CASSLHERGAGEKLFF. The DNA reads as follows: TGTGCCAGCAGTCTGCATGAAAGGGGCGCGGGTGAAAAACTGTTTTTT.